Listed here are 9 T cell receptor beta chains from one sample, sequenced in a study of blood T cell repertoires in COVID-19. The method was immunoSEQ multiplex PCR; TCRdb's version includes in-frame clones alone and lacks a portion of them. The data contain under 300,000 clones, roughly nine tenths of them singletons. Specimen: peripheral blood. These receptors were collected from a man in his 60s who had recovered from COVID-19.

The chain is built from TRBV4-2 and TRBJ1-1; D is possibly TRBD1 (6 bases). CDR3 length equals 15 residues. Germline V lookup: CDR1 LGHNA, CDR2 YNFKEQ. The V and J ends lost 4 bases and 4 bases respectively, with 16 bases between them. As DNA, the CDR3 is TGTGCCAGCAGCCTACAGGGTGGCGTTGGCACTGAAGCTTTCTTT. Translation gives CASSLQGGVGTEAFF.

CDR3 bases: TGTGCCAGCTCGGGACAGGGTTTGGAAAAACTGTTTTTT. Its protein is CASSGQGLEKLFF. This sequence joins TRBV2 and TRBJ1-4; 9 nucleotides line up with TRBD1. The germline V gene has CDR1 SNHLY and CDR2 FYNNEI. The CDR3 has 13 residues. V was pared by 8 bases and J by 8 bases, with 6 bases of the junction left unmatched.

This chain links TRBV11-2 with TRBJ2-1; D is unclear. Trimming left V 5 bases short and J 7 bases short, with 9 bases between. Germline CDR1 and CDR2: SGHAT and FQNNGV. The CDR3 extends over 12 amino acids. CDR3 residues: CASSVTVNEQFF. DNA for the CDR3: TGTGCCAGCAGCGTGACTGTAAATGAGCAGTTCTTC.

The genes are TRBV24-1 and TRBJ2-1, with 13 bases lining up with TRBD2. CDR3 length: 17 amino acids. CDR1 and CDR2 (germline): KGHDR, SFDVKD. Trimming took 3 bases from V and 10 from J; bases not matched to a gene: 11. The chain's CDR3 is CATSDTRTSGGRVEQFF. The CDR3 DNA reads as TGTGCCACCAGTGATACTCGGACTAGCGGGGGAAGGGTGGAGCAGTTCTTC.

This clone was seen once. The chain combines TRBV5-6 with TRBJ1-1; 8 bases fit TRBD1. From germline, CDR1 is SGHDT and CDR2 YYEEEE. Trimming removed 2 bases from V and 3 bases from J; junction bases left unmatched: 9. This CDR3 spans 16 amino acids. In nucleotides, the CDR3 is TGTGCCAGCAGCTTCGGGACAGGCAGCGGGGACACTGAAGCTTTCTTT. Its protein product is CASSFGTGSGDTEAFF. The full variable domain, in which reference TRBV5-6 and TRBJ1-1 provide the parts outside the CDR3, is DAGVTQSPTHLIKTRGQQVTLRCSPKSGHDTVSWYQQALGQGPQFIFQYYEEEERQRGNFPDRFSGHQFPNYSSELNVNALLLGDSALYLCASSFGTGSGDTEAFFGQGTRLTVV.

This chain connects TRBV27 to TRBJ2-2; 9 nucleotides line up with TRBD2. Per the germline V gene, CDR1 is MNHEY and CDR2 is SMNVEV (reference sequence). This CDR3 spans 17 amino acids. J was trimmed by 3 bases and V by 0 bases; bases with no gene match: 5. Here the CDR3 reads CASSLSLTSGHTGELFF. The CDR3 bases are TGTGCCAGCAGTTTATCCCTGACTAGCGGCCACACCGGGGAGCTGTTTTTT.

The rearrangement uses TRBV6-5 and TRBJ1-5; no reliable D call. This CDR3 has 13 residues. Germline V gives CDR1 MNHEY, CDR2 SVGAGI. The ends were cut back, 8 bases at V and 6 bases at J, with 14 bases in the middle. CDR3 nucleotide sequence: TGTGCCAGCGCCGATTGGTCGGGTCAGCCCCAGCATTTT. It codes for CASADWSGQPQHF.

The chain employs TRBV5-6 and TRBJ2-2; no firm D call. Germline V gene sequence: CDR1 SGHDT, CDR2 YYEEEE. The germline V and J ends were trimmed by 0 bases and 4 bases, with 16 bases remaining between them. The CDR3 has 17 residues. The CDR3 is CASSLGRSRFLTGELFF. CDR3 coding DNA: TGTGCCAGCAGCTTGGGTCGCTCCCGGTTCCTCACCGGGGAGCTGTTTTTT.

V is TRBV19 and J is TRBJ2-2; tentatively, D is TRBD1 (6 bases). Deletions cut 1 base from V and 0 bases from J, with 9 bases between. Germline V gene sequence: CDR1 LNHDA, CDR2 SQIVND (reference sequence). The CDR3 consists of 16 residues. CDR3 sequence reads: CASSIVGASNTGELFF. For the CDR3, the DNA is TGTGCCAGTAGTATAGTGGGGGCTTCGAACACCGGGGAGCTGTTTTTT.